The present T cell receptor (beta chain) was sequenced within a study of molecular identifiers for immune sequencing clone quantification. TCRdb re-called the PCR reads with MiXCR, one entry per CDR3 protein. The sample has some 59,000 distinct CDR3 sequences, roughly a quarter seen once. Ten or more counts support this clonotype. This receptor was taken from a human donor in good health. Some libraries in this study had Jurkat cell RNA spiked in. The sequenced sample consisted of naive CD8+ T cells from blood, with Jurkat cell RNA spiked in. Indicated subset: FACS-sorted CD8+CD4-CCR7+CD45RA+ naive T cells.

DNA of the CDR3: TGCGCCAGCAGCCAAGATTCGTGGGGGGGCGGTGAGCAGTTCTTC. It specifies CASSQDSWGGGEQFF. J is TRBJ2-1 and V is TRBV4-1; possibly TRBD2 for D (7 bases). The germline CDR1 and CDR2 sequences are MGHRA and YSYEKL. CDR3 size: 15 residues. Between the trimmed V and J ends, which lost 0 bases and 9 bases, there was a span of 15 bases.